This T cell receptor (beta chain) was captured in a study of patients with pleural tuberculosis. TCRdb recomputed calls from the reads with MiXCR, one row per CDR3 protein. The sample has 45,000 to 60,000 distinct CDR3 sequences; around 7% are singletons. This CDR3 contains 14 residues. Germline CDR1 MNHNS, CDR2 SASEGT. V was cut by 9 bases and J by 1 base, with 15 bases left in between. This clonotype occurred many times. The rearrangement joins TRBV6-1 to TRBJ1-1; the D is unclear. The receptor was isolated from a human donor with pleural tuberculosis. CDR3 in DNA: TGTGCCAGTAAACTAGAGACACGGAACACTGAAGCTTTCTTT. Residues: CASKLETRNTEAFF.